Listed below are T cell receptor beta chains from one sample, sequenced in a study of OX40 agonist ivuxolimab in advanced cancers. Clones were read by immunoSEQ multiplex PCR, and TCRdb kept only the in-frame ones, dropping some. The data show around 62,000 clones, about nine tenths seen once. The sample in question was CD4+ or CD8+ T cells sorted from blood, obtained in a trial of the OX40 agonist ivuxolimab. These receptors all stem from an adult with an advanced solid tumor such as melanoma, head and neck, liver or kidney cancer. The CDR3 runs from the conserved cysteine through the conserved F or W. D genes are given only for firm matches. The size field is filled for only some rows; it gives once, few, many or a size class.

TRBD2	TRBV9	NA	TRBJ2-7	CASSVAGGGLADSYEQYF	TGTGCCAGCAGCGTAGCTGGAGGGGGACTAGCGGACTCCTACGAGCAGTACTTC
NA	TRBV5-3	NA	TRBJ2-1	CARSLGFLESLSLNEQFF	TGTGCCAGAAGCTTGGGGTTTCTCGAGAGTCTCAGCCTTAATGAGCAGTTCTTC
TRBD1	TRBV5-1	NA	TRBJ1-6	CASSDGTGPNSPLHF	TGCGCCAGCAGCGACGGGACAGGGCCTAATTCACCCCTCCACTTT
TRBD1	TRBV7-9	NA	TRBJ2-7	CASSLERGPSYEQYF	TGTGCCAGCAGCTTAGAGAGGGGGCCCTCCTACGAGCAGTACTTC
NA	TRBV12-2	NA	TRBJ1-1	CASRLGNTEAFF	TGTGCAAGTCGCTTAGGCAACACTGAAGCTTTCTTT
NA	TRBV10-1	NA	TRBJ1-1	CASPGWGAAEAFF	TGCGCCAGCCCCGGGTGGGGGGCAGCTGAAGCTTTCTTT
NA	TRBV5-1	NA	TRBJ2-7	CASSPAPDEQYF	TGCGCCAGCAGCCCCGCGCCAGACGAGCAGTACTTC
NA	TRBV5-4	NA	TRBJ2-1	CASRGVSYNEQFF	TGTGCCAGCAGGGGGGTTTCCTACAATGAGCAGTTCTTC
TRBD1	TRBV18	NA	TRBJ2-7	CASSPPGQKGYEQYF	TGTGCCAGCTCACCGCCGGGACAGAAAGGCTACGAGCAGTACTTC
TRBD1	TRBV5-6	NA	TRBJ2-7	CASSVQGNSYEQYF	TGTGCCAGCAGCGTACAGGGGAACTCCTACGAGCAGTACTTC
NA	TRBV30	NA	TRBJ1-4	CAWSVGGANEKLFF	TGTGCCTGGAGTGTAGGGGGGGCTAATGAAAAACTGTTTTTT
NA	TRBV30	NA	TRBJ1-4	CAWGGNEKLFF	TGTGCCTGGGGGGGAAATGAAAAACTGTTTTTT
NA	TRBV6-1	NA	TRBJ1-6	CASSGTHGGSYNSPLHF	TGTGCCAGCAGTGGAACCCACGGAGGGTCCTATAATTCACCCCTCCACTTT
NA	TRBV11-2	once	TRBJ1-1	CASSFRQRNTEAFF	TGTGCCAGCAGCTTCCGTCAGAGGAACACTGAAGCTTTCTTT
NA	TRBV7-3	NA	TRBJ2-7	CASSPLGGYYEQYF	TGTGCCAGCAGCCCCTTAGGGGGGTACTACGAGCAGTACTTC
NA	TRBV30	NA	TRBJ1-3	CAWSVKSSGNTIYF	TGTGCCTGGAGTGTGAAAAGCTCTGGAAACACCATATATTTT
NA	TRBV7-9	once	TRBJ1-4	CASSAGPGGEKLFF	TGTGCCAGCAGCGCCGGGCCGGGGGGTGAAAAACTGTTTTTT
NA	TRBV10-3	once	TRBJ1-1	CAISGRQTKGAFF	TGTGCCATCAGTGGACGTCAAACCAAGGGGGCTTTCTTT
TRBD1	TRBV18	NA	TRBJ2-4	CASSPLGPGGGGNIQYF	TGTGCCAGCTCACCACTAGGTCCAGGGGGCGGCGGAAACATTCAGTACTTC
NA	TRBV29-1	NA	TRBJ2-7	CSASSQGMGEQYF	TGCAGCGCCTCTTCACAGGGTATGGGGGAGCAGTACTTC
TRBD2	TRBV2	once	TRBJ2-1	CASRAGTSGGAQLDEQFF	TGTGCCAGCAGGGCCGGGACTAGCGGGGGGGCCCAGTTAGATGAGCAGTTCTTC
NA	TRBV6-5	once	TRBJ1-1	CASSYSGFGTEAFF	TGTGCCAGCAGTTACTCAGGATTTGGGACTGAAGCTTTCTTT
NA	TRBV6-1	NA	TRBJ2-4	CASSEASRGTQLAKNIQYF	TGTGCCAGCAGTGAAGCGTCCAGGGGTACGCAACTAGCCAAAAACATTCAGTACTTC